This entry concerns a single T cell receptor beta chain. Its cognate antigen is unknown. The sample belongs to a study of OX40 agonist ivuxolimab in advanced cancers. Whole-study context: Patients undergoing dose escalation presented with hepatocellular carcinoma, melanoma, renal cell or head and neck cancer. The study's findings and limits: Clonal expansion by week 6 occurred in CD4+ and CD8+ blood T cells (at 0.1 to 3.0 mg/kg).

V was pared by 0 bases and J by 10 bases, with 13 bases between. This CDR3 is built from 14 residues. In germline, CDR1 is LNHNV, CDR2 YYDKDF (reference sequence). If patients had autoimmune disease history or systemic immunosuppression, they were excluded. The data were produced by immunoSEQ multiplex PCR, yet TCRdb's version contains in-frame clones alone and is incomplete. Of over 60,000 clones in the sample, roughly 80% were seen once. The source of this sequence is an adult with an advanced solid tumor such as melanoma, head and neck, liver or kidney cancer. The sequences come from CD4+ or CD8+ T cells sorted from blood, collected in a trial of the OX40 agonist ivuxolimab. The chain joins TRBV15 to TRBJ2-1; D perhaps matches TRBD2 (5 bases). CDR3 sequence (DNA): TGTGCCACCAGCAGAGAGTACGGGGTCCGGGAGCAGTTCTTC. Protein product: CATSREYGVREQFF.